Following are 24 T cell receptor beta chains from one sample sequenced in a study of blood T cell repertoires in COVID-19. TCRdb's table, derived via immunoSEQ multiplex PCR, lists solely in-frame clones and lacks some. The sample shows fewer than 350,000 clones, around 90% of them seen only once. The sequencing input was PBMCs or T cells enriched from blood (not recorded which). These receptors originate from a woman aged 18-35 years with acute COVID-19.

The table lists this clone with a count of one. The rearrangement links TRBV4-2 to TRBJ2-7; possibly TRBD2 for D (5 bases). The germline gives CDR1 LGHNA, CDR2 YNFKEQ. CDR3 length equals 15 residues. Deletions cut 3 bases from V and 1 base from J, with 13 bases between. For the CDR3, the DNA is TGTGCCAGCAGCCATATGGACTTGCCATCCTACGAGCAGTACTTC. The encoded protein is CASSHMDLPSYEQYF.

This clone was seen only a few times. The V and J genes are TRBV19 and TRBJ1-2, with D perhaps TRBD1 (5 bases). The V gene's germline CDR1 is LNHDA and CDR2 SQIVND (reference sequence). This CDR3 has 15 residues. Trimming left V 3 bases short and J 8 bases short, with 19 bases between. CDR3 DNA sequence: TGTGCCAGTAGTATGGGCACGTCAGGGTCTCGGGGCTACACCTTC. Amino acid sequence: CASSMGTSGSRGYTF.

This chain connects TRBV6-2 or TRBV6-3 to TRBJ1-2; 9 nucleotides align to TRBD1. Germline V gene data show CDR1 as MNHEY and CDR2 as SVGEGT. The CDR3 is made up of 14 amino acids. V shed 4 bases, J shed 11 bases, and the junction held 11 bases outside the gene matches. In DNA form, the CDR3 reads TGTGCCAGCAGTTCTACACGGGACAGGGAAGGGTACACCTTC. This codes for CASSSTRDREGYTF.

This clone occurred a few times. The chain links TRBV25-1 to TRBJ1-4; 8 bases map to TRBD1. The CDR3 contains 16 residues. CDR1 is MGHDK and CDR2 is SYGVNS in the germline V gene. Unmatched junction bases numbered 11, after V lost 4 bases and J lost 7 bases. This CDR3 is CASSAGTGNMGEKLFF. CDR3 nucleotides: TGTGCCAGCAGTGCAGGGACAGGCAACATGGGTGAAAAACTGTTTTTT.

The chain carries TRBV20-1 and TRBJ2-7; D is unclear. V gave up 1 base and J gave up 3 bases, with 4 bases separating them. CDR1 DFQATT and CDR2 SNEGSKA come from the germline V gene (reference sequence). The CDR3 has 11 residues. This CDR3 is CSARANYEQYF. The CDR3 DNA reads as TGCAGTGCTAGAGCTAACTACGAGCAGTACTTC.

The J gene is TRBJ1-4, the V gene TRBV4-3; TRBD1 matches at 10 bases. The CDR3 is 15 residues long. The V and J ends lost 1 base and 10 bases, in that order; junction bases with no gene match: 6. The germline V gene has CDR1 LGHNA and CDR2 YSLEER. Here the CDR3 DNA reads TGCGCCAGCAGCCAAGGCCGGGACAGGGGTCGAAAACTGTTTTTT. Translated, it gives CASSQGRDRGRKLFF.

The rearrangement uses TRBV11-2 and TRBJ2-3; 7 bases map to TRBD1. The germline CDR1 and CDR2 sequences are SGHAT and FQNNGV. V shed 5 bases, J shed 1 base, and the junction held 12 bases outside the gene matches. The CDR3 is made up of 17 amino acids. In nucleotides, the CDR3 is TGTGCCAGCAGCCCTCTTAGACGGGACAGAGGCACAGATACGCAGTATTTT. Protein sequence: CASSPLRRDRGTDTQYF.

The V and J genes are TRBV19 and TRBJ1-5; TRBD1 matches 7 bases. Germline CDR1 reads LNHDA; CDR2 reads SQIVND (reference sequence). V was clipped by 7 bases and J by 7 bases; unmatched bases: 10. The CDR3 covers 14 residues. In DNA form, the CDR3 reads TGTGCCAGTACCCCGAGAGACAGGGAACAGCCCCAGCATTTT. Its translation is CASTPRDREQPQHF. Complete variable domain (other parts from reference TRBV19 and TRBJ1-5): DGGITQSPKYLFRKEGQNVTLSCEQNLNHDAMYWYRQDPGQGLRLIYYSQIVNDFQKGDIAEGYSVSREKKESFPLTVTSAQKNPTAFYLCASTPRDREQPQHFGDGTRLSIL.

CDR3 region: CASSTRTSDKSTDTQYF. The CDR3 nucleotides read TGTGCCAGCAGCACGCGGACTAGCGACAAAAGCACAGATACGCAGTATTTT. This chain joins TRBV7-8 and TRBJ2-3, with 9 bases aligning to TRBD2. Trimming took 5 bases from V and 0 from J; bases not matched to a gene: 9. This CDR3 comprises 17 residues. In germline, CDR1 is SGHVS, CDR2 FQNEAQ.

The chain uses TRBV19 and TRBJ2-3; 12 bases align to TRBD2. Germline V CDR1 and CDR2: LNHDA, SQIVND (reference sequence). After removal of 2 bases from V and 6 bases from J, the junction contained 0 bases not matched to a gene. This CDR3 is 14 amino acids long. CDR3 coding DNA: TGTGCCAGTAGTATAACTAGCGGGAGGGATACGCAGTATTTT. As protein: CASSITSGRDTQYF.

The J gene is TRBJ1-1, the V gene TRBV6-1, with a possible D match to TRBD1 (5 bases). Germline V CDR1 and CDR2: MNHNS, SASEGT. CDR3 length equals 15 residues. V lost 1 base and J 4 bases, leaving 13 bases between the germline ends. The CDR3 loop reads CASSEVWGVATEAFF. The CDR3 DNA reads TGTGCCAGCAGTGAAGTATGGGGGGTGGCCACTGAAGCTTTCTTT.

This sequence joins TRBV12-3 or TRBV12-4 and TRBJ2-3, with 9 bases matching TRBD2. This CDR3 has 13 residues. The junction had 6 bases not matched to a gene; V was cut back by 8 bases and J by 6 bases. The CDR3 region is CASGGRALDTQYF. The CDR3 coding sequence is TGTGCCAGCGGCGGGAGGGCTTTGGATACGCAGTATTTT.

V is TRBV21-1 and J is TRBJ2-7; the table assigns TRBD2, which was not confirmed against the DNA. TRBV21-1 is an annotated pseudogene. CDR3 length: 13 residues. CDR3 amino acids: CASTRLAGNEQYF. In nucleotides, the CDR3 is TGTGCCAGCACGAGACTAGCGGGTAACGAGCAGTACTTC.

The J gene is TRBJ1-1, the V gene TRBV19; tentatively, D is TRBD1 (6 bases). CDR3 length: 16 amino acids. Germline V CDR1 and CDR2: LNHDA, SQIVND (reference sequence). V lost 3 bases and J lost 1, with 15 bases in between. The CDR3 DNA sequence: TGTGCCAGTAGTATTAGGGTCGGGGGGCAGAACACTGAAGCTTTCTTT. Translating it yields CASSIRVGGQNTEAFF.

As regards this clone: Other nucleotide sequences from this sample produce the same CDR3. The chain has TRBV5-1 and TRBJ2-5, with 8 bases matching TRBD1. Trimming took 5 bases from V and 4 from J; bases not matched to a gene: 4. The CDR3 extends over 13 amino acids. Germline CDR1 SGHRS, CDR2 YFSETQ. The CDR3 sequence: CASSQGAGETQYF. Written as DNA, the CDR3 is TGCGCCAGCAGTCAGGGGGCAGGAGAGACCCAGTACTTC.

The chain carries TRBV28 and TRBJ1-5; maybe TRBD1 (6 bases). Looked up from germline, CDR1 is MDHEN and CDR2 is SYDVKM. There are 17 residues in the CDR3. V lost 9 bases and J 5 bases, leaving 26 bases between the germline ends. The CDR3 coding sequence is TGTGCCAGTTCGAGCCTTCAGGGGACCTCGGTGGATCAGCCCCAGCATTTT. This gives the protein CASSSLQGTSVDQPQHF.

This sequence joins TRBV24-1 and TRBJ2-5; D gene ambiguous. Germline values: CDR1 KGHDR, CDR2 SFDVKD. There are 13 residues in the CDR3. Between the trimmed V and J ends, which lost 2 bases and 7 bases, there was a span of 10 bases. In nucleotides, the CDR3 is TGTGCCACCAGTGATTCGCCGGGTGGGACCCAGTACTTC. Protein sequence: CATSDSPGGTQYF.

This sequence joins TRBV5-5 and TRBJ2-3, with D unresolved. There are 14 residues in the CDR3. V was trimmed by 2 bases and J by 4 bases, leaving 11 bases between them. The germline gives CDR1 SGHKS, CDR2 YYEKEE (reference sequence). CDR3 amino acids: CASSLHRKADTQYF. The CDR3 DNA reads TGTGCCAGCAGCTTACACAGAAAGGCAGATACGCAGTATTTT.

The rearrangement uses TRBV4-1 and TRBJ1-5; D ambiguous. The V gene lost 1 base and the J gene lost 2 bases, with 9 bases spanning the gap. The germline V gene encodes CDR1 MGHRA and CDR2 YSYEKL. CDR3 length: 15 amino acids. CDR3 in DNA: TGCGCCAGCAGCCAAGTTTTGGCAGGCAATCAGCCCCAGCATTTT. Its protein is CASSQVLAGNQPQHF.

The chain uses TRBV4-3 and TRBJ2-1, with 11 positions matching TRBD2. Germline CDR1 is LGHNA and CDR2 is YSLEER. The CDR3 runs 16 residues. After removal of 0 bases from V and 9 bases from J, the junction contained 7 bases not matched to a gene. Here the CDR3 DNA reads TGCGCCAGCAGCCAAGACCTAGCGGGAGGATCAGCTGAGCAGTTCTTC. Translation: CASSQDLAGGSAEQFF.

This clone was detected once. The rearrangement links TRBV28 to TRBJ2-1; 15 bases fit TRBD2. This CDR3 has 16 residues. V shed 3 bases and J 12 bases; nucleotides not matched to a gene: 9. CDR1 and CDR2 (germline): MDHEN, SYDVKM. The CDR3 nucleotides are TGTGCCAGCAGTTTCCAGGCGGGACTAGCGGGAGGAGGGCAGTTCTTC. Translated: CASSFQAGLAGGGQFF.

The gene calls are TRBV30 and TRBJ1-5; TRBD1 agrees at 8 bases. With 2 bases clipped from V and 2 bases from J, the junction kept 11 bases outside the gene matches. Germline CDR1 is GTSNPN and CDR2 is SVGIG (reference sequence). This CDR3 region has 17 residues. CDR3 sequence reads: CAWSIRQGIFGNQPQHF. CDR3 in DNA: TGTGCCTGGAGTATCAGACAGGGGATTTTCGGCAATCAGCCCCAGCATTTT.

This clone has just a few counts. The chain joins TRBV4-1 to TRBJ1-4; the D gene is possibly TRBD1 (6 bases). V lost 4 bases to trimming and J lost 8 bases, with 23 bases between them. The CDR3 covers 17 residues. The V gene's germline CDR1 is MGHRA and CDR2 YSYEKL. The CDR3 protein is CASSPRTRGGAGEKLFF. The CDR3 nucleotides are TGCGCCAGCAGCCCCCGGACCAGAGGGGGAGCGGGGGAAAAACTGTTTTTT.

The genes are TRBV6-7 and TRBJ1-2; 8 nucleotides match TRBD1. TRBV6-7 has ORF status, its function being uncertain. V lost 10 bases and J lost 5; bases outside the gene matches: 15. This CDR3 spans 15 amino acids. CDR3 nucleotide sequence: TGTGCCAACCCGGAGGTCCGGGACAGGATATATGGCTACACCTTC. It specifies CANPEVRDRIYGYTF.